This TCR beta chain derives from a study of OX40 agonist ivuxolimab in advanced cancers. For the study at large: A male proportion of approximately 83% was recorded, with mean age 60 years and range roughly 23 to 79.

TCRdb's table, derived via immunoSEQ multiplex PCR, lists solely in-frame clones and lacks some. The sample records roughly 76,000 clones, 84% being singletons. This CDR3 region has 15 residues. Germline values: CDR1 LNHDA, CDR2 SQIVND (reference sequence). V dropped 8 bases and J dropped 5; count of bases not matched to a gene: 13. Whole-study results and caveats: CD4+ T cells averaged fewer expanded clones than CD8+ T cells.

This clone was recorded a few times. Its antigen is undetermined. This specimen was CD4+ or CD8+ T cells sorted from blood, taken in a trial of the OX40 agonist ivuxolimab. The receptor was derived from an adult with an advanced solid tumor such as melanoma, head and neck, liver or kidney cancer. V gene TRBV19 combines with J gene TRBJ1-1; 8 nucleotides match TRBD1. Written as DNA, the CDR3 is TGTGCCAGTGTGGACAGGGTAAGGTTGGGAACTGAAGCTTTCTTT. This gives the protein CASVDRVRLGTEAFF.